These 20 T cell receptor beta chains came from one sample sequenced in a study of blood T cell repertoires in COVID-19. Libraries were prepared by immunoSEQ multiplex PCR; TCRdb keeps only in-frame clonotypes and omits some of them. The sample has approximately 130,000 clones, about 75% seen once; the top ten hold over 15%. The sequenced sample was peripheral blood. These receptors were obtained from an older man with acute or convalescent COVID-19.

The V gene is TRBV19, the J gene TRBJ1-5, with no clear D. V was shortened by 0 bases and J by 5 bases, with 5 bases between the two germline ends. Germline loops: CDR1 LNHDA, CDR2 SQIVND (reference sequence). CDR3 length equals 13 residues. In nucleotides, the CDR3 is TGTGCCAGTAGTATAGATAACTATCAGCCCCAGCATTTT. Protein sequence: CASSIDNYQPQHF.

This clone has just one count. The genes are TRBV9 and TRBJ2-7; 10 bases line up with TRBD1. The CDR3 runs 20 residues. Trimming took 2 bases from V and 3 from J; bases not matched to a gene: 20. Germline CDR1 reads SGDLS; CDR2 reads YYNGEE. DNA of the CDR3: TGTGCCAGCAGCGTGTTAAAGTTGGGACAGGGGCTGACTTCAGGCTACGAGCAGTACTTC. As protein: CASSVLKLGQGLTSGYEQYF. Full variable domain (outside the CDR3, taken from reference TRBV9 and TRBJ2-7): DSGVTQTPKHLITATGQRVTLRCSPRSGDLSVYWYQQSLDQGLQFLIQYYNGEERAKGNILERFSAQQFPDLHSELNLSSLELGDSALYFCASSVLKLGQGLTSGYEQYFGPGTRLTVT.

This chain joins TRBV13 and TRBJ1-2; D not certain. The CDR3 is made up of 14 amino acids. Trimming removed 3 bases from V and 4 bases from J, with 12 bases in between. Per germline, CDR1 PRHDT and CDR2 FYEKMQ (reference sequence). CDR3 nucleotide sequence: TGTGCCAGCAGCTTGAGCTTTTACCCCTATGGCTACACCTTC. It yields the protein CASSLSFYPYGYTF.

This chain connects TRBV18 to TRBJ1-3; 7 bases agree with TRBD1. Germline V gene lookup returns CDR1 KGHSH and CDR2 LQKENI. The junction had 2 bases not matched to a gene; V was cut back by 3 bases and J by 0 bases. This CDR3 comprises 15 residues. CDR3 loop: CASSPDRVSGNTIYF. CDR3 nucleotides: TGTGCCAGCTCACCCGACAGGGTCTCTGGAAACACCATATATTTT.

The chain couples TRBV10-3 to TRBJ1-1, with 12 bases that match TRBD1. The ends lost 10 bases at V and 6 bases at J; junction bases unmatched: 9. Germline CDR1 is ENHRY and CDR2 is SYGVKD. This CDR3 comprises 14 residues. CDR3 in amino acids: CATRDRGPSAEAFF. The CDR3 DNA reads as TGTGCCACCCGGGACAGGGGGCCTAGCGCTGAAGCTTTCTTT.

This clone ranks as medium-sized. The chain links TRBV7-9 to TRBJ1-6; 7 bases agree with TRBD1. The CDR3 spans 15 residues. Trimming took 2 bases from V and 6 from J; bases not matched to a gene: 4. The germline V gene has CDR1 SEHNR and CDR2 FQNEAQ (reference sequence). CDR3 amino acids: CASSLSGGINSPLHF. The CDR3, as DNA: TGTGCCAGCAGCTTATCAGGGGGAATTAATTCACCCCTCCACTTT.

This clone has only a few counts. The CDR3 nucleotides are TGTGCCAGTAGTATAGGCGGGGGGTACACAGATACGCAGTATTTT. It translates to CASSIGGGYTDTQYF. The chain combines TRBV19 with TRBJ2-3; 8 bases line up with TRBD2. The CDR3 runs to 15 residues. Germline loops: CDR1 LNHDA, CDR2 SQIVND (reference sequence). V was clipped by 1 base and J by 2 bases; unmatched bases: 2.

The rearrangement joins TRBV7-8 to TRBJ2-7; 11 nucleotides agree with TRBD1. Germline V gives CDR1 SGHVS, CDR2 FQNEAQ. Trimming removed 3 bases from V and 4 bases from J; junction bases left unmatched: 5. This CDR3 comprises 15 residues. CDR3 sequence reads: CASSFPGQGVYEQYF. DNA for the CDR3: TGTGCCAGCAGCTTCCCGGGACAGGGGGTTTACGAGCAGTACTTC. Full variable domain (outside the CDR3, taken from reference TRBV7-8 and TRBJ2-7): GAGVSQSPRYKVAKRGQDVALRCDPISGHVSLFWYQQALGQGPEFLTYFQNEAQLDKSGLPSDRFFAERPEGSVSTLKIQRTQQEDSAVYLCASSFPGQGVYEQYFGPGTRLTVT.

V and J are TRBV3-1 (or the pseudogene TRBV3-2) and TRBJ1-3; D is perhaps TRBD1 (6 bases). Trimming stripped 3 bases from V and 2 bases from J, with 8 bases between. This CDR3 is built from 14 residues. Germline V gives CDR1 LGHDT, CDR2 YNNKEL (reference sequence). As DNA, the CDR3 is TGTGCCAGCAGCCAGGGGGCCCCTGGAAACACCATATATTTT. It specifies CASSQGAPGNTIYF.

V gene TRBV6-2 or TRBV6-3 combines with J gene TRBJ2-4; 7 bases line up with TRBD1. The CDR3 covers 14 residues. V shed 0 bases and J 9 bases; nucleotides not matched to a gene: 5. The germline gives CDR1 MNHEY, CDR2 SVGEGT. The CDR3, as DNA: TGTGCCAGCAGTTACTCCCTGACAGGGACCATTCAGTACTTC. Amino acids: CASSYSLTGTIQYF.

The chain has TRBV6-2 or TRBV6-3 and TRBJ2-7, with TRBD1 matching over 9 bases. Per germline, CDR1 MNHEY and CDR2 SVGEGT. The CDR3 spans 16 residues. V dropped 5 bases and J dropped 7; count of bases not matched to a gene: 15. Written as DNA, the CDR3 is TGTGCCAGCAGTCCCATTCCGGGACAGGGTAAGCGGGAGCAGTACTTC. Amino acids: CASSPIPGQGKREQYF.

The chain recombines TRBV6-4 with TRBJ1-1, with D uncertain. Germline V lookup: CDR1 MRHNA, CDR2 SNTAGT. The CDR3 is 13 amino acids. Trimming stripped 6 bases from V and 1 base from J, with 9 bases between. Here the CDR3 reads CASSQNKNTEAFF. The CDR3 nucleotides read TGTGCCAGCAGCCAGAATAAGAACACTGAAGCTTTCTTT.

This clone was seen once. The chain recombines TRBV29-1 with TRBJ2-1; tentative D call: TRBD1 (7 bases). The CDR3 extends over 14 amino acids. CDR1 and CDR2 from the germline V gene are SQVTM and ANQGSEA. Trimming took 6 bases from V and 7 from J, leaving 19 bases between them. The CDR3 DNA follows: TGCAGCGTCGAGGGAGGCAGGGGGATGAATGAGCAGTTCTTC. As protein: CSVEGGRGMNEQFF.

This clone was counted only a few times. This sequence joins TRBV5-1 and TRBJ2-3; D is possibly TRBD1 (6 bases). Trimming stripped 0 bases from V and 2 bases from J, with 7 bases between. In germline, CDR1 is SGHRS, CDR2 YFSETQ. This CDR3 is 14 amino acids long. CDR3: CASSLGGLTDTQYF. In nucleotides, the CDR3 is TGCGCCAGCAGCTTGGGGGGGCTCACAGATACGCAGTATTTT.

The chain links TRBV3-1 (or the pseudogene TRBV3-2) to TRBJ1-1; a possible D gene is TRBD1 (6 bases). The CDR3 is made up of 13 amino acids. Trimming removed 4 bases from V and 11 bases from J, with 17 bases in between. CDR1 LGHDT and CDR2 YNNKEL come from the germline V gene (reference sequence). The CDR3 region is CASSLPAGVGAFF. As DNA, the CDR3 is TGTGCCAGCAGCCTTCCCGCAGGGGTAGGGGCTTTCTTT.

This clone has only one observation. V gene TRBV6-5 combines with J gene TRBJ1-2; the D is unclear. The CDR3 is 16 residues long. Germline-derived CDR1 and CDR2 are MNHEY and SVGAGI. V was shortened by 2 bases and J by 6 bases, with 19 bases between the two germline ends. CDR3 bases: TGTGCCAGCAGTTACGCGGCCAGCAACCCCCCGAATGGCTACACCTTC. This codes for CASSYAASNPPNGYTF.

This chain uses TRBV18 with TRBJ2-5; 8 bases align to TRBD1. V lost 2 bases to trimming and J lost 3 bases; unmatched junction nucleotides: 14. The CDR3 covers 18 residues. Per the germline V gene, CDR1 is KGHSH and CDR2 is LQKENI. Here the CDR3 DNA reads TGTGCCAGCTCACCATACTTCGGACAGGGAGGCCCCGAAGAGACCCAGTACTTC. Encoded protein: CASSPYFGQGGPEETQYF.

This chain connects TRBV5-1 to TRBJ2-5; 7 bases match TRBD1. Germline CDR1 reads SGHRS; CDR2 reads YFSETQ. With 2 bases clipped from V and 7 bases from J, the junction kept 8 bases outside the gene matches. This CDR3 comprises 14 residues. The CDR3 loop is CASSFGTAAWTQYF. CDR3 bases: TGCGCCAGCAGCTTCGGGACAGCCGCCTGGACCCAGTACTTC.

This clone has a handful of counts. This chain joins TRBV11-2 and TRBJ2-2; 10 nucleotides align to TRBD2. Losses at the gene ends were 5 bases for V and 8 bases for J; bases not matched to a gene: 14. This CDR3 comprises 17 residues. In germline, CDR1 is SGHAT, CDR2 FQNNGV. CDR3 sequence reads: CASSRTSGAGGPGELFF. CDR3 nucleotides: TGTGCCAGCAGCCGTACCTCGGGAGCGGGGGGGCCGGGGGAGCTGTTTTTT.

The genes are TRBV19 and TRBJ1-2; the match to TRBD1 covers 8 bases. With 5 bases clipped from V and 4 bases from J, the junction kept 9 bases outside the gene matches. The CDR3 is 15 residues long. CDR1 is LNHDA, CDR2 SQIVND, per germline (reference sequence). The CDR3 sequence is CASSAGQGRAYGYTF. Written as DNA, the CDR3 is TGTGCCAGTAGTGCCGGACAGGGAAGAGCCTATGGCTACACCTTC.